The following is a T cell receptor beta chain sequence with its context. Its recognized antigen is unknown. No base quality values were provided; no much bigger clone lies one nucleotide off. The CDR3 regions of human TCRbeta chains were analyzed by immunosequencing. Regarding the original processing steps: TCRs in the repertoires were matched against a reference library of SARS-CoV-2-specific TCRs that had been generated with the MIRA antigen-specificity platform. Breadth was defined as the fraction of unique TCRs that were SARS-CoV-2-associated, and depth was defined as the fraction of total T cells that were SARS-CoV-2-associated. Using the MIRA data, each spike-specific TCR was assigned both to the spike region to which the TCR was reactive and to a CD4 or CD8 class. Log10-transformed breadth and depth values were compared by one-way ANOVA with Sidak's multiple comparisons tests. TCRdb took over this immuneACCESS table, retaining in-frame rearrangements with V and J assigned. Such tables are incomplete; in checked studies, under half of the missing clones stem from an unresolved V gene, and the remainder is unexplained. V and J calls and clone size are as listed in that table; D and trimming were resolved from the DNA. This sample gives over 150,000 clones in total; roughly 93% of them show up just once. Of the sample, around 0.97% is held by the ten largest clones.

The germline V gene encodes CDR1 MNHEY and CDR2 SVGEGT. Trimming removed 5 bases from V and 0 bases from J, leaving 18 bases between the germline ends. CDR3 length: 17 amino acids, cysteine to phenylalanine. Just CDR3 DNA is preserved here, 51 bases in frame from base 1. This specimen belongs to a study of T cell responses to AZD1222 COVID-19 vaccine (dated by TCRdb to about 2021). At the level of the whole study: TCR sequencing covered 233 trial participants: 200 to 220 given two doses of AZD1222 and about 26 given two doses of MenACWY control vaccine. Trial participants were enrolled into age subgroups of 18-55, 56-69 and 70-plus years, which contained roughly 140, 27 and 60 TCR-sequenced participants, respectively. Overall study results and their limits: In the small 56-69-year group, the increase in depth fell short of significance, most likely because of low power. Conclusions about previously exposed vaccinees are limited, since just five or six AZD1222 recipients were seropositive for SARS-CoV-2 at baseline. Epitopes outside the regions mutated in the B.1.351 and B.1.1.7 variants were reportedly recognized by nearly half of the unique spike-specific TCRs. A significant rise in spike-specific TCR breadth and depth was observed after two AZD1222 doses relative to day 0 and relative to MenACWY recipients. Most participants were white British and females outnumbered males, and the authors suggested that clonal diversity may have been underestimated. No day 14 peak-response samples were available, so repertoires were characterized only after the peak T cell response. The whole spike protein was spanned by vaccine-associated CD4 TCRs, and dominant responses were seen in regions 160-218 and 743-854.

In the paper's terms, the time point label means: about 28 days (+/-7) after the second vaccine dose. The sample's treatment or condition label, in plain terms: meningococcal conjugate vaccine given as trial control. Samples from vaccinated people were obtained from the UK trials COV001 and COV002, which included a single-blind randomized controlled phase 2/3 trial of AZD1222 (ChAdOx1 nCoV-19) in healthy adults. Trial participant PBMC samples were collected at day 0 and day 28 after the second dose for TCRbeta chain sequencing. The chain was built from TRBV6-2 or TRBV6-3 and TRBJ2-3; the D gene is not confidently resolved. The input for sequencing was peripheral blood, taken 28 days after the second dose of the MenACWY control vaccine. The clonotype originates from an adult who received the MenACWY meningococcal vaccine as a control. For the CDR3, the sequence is CASSHSPQQASTDTQYF. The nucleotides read TGTGCCAGCAGTCACAGTCCCCAACAAGCTAGCACAGATACGCAGTATTTT.